The clone carrying this T cell receptor (beta chain) was seen many times. Antigen unknown. TCRdb re-called the PCR reads through MiXCR, storing one row per CDR3 protein. The repertoire holds 75,000 to 100,000 distinct CDR3 sequences, with around a fifth as singletons. Germline values: CDR1 KGHSY, CDR2 FQNENV. V lost 0 bases, J lost 7 bases, and 3 bases lay in between. The CDR3 contains 12 residues. This sample was taken from a study of molecular identifiers for immune sequencing clone quantification. Study-wide background: Five portions were made in replicates from RNA of 20,000 or 100,000 naive CD8 cells, and four underwent sequencing.

Study results and limitations: Clone sizes that are highly expanded could be underestimated when identical TCR molecules share a barcode.

The V call is TRBV16, the J call TRBJ2-2, with D unclear. Sequencing used naive CD8+ T cells from blood, with Jurkat cell RNA spiked in. Subset defined: FACS-sorted CD8+CD4-CCR7+CD45RA+ naive T cells. The clonotype was recovered from a human donor in good health. Some libraries in this study had Jurkat cell RNA spiked in. The CDR3 DNA follows: TGTGCCAGCAGCCAATCGTACGGGGAGCTGTTTTTT. Its translation is CASSQSYGELFF. Drawing the rest from reference TRBV16 and TRBJ2-2, the complete variable domain is GEEVAQTPKHLVRGEGQKAKLYCAPIKGHSYVFWYQQVLKNEFKFLISFQNENVFDETGMPKERFSAKCLPNSPCSLEIQATKLEDSAVYFCASSQSYGELFFGEGSRLTVL.